Following are 3 T cell receptor beta chains from one sample sequenced in a study of PD-L1 blockade in urothelial cancer. This table comes from immunoSEQ multiplex PCR, and its TCRdb copy is limited to in-frame clones, with some not included. This table has over 30,000 clones, over 70% appearing once. Indicated time point: pretreatment peripheral blood. Here the sequenced sample was PBMCs, taken around atezolizumab (anti-PD-L1) treatment. These receptors were collected from a man aged 55 to 69 with urothelial cancer.

The chain has TRBV11-2 and TRBJ2-7; 7 positions agree with TRBD2. This CDR3 region has 14 residues. Germline trimming cut 5 bases from V and 3 bases from J; bases unmatched to any gene: 7. Germline-derived CDR1 and CDR2 are SGHAT and FQNNGV. The CDR3 loop is CASSLREVSYEQYF. As DNA, the CDR3 is TGTGCCAGCAGCCTCCGGGAGGTGAGCTACGAGCAGTACTTC.

V is TRBV6-1 and J is TRBJ1-2; unclear D gene. The CDR3 spans 14 residues. The germline V gene has CDR1 MNHNS and CDR2 SASEGT. Deletions cut 4 bases from V and 2 bases from J, with 11 bases between. The CDR3 here is CASSVAHINYGYTF. The CDR3 bases are TGTGCCAGCAGTGTAGCACACATCAACTATGGCTACACCTTC.

This sequence joins TRBV6-5 and TRBJ1-1; 9 nucleotides align to TRBD1. V shed 2 bases, J shed 9 bases, and the junction held 4 bases outside the gene matches. Germline-derived CDR1 and CDR2 are MNHEY and SVGAGI. The CDR3 has 13 amino acids. The CDR3 sequence is CASSYLTGGQAFF. The CDR3 nucleotides are TGTGCCAGCAGTTACCTCACAGGGGGCCAAGCTTTCTTT.